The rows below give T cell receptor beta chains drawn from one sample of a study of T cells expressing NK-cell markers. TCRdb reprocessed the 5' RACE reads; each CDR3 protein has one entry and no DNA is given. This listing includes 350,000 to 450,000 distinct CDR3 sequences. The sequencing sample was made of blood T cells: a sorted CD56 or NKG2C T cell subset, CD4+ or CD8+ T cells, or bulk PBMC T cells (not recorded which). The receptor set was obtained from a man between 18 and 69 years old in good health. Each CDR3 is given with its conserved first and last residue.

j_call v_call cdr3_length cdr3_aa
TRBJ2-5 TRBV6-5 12 CASKKTTGTQYF
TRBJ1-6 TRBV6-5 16 CASSSPGQSYNSPLHF
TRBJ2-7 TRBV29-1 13 CSVFDRVSNEQYF
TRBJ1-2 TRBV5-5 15 CASSLTAGYRYGYTF
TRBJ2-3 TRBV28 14 CATARAGGVGTQYF
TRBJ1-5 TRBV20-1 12 CSAREGGQPQHF
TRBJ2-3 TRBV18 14 CASSPGTGTDTQYF
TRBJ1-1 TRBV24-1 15 CATSGPGQGNTEAFF
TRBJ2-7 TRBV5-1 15 CASSSRPGASYEQYF
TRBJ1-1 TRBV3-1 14 CASSQDRGRVEAFF
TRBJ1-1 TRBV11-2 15 CASSLTPAGGTEAFF
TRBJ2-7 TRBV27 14 CASSVGQRSYEQYF
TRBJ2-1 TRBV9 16 CASSAPSWTANNEQFF
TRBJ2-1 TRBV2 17 CASSERTAGGLYNEQFF
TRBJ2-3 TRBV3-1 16 CASSQDWAVSLDTQYF
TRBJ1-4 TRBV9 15 CASSEGLRGGEKLFF